The T cell receptor (beta chain) described here comes from a study of shared clonotypes between healthy human individuals. With V trimmed by 4 bases and J by 5 bases, 6 bases remained unmatched. The CDR3 has 16 residues. Germline assignment: CDR1 LNHDA and CDR2 SQIVND (reference sequence). Per the authors' pipeline: Junction-only sequences without quality scores were provided by ImmunoSEQ, so filtering was different. Clones were sequenced by immunoSEQ multiplex PCR, and TCRdb holds only the in-frame ones, with some missing. V and J calls and clone size follow that table, whereas D and trimming were derived from the DNA. The sample holds under 2.5 million clones; less than 95% are singletons and the top ten take more than 0.35%. The study, taken as a whole, reports: With few donors, the genetic and exposure-history diversity represented was limited.

On this clone itself: Its cognate antigen is unknown.

The sequence came from a man between 18 and 35 years old in good health. Some clones in this sample may be carry-over from other donors' samples. Sequencing was done on a sample of naive CD4+ T cells from PBMCs. Described subset: CD45RA+ positively selected. V usage is TRBV19 and J usage is TRBJ2-2, with 11 nucleotides matching TRBD1. This chain's CDR3 is CASSRTGGGNTGELFF. Here the CDR3 DNA reads TGTGCCAGTAGTAGGACAGGGGGCGGAAATACCGGGGAGCTGTTTTTT.